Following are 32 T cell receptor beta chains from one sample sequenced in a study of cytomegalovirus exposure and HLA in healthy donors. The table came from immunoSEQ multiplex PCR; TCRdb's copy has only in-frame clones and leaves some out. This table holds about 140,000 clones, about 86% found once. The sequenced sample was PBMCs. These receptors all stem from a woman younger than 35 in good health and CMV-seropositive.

The CDR3 nucleotides read TGTGCCAGCAGTTCCCGGACTACGGGGAGGTTCTTC. Translated: CASSSRTTGRFF. The V gene is TRBV28, the J gene TRBJ2-1; TRBD2 might be the D (6 bases). This CDR3 has 12 residues. Germline assignment: CDR1 MDHEN and CDR2 SYDVKM. Trimming pared 4 bases from V and 15 bases from J, leaving 16 bases between.

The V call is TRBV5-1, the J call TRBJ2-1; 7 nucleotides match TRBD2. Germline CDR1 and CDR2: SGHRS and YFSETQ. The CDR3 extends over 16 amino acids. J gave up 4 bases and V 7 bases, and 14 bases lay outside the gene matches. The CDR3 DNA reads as TGCGCCAGCTCCCTCCAGGCGGCTAGCGGATACAATGAGCAGTTCTTC. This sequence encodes CASSLQAASGYNEQFF.

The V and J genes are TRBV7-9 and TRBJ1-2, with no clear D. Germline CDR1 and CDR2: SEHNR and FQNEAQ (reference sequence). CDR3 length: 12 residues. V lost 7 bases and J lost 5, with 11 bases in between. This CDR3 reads CASTFPPYGYTF. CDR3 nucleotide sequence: TGTGCCAGCACTTTTCCCCCGTATGGCTACACCTTC. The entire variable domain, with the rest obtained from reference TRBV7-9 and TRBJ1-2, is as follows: DTGVSQNPRHKITKRGQNVTFRCDPISEHNRLYWYRQTLGQGPEFLTYFQNEAQLEKSRLLSDRFSAERPKGSFSTLEIQRTEQGDSAMYLCASTFPPYGYTFGSGTRLTVV.

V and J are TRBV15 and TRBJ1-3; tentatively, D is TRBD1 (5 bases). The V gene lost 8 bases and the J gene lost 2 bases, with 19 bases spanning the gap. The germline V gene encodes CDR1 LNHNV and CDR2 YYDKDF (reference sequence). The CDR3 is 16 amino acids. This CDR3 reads CATGWPTGLTGNTIYF. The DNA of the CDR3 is TGTGCCACCGGATGGCCAACAGGCCTTACTGGAAACACCATATATTTT. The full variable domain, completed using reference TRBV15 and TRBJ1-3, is DAMVIQNPRYQVTQFGKPVTLSCSQTLNHNVMYWYQQKSSQAPKLLFHYYDKDFNNEADTPDNFQSRRPNTSFCFLDIRSPGLGDTAMYLCATGWPTGLTGNTIYFGEGSWLTVV.

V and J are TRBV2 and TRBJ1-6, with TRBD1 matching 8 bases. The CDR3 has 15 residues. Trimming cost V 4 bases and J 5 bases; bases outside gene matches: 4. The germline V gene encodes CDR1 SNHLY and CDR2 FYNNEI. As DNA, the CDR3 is TGTGCCAGCAGTGGCAGGGGGCGGGATAATTCACCCCTCCACTTT. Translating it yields CASSGRGRDNSPLHF.

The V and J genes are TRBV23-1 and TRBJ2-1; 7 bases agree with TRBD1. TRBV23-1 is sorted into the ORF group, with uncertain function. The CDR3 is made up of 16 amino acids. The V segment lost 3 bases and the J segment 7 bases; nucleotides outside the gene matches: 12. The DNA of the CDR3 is TGCGCCAGCAGTCATCCACAGGACAGGCCGATTAATGAGCAGTTCTTC. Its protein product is CASSHPQDRPINEQFF.

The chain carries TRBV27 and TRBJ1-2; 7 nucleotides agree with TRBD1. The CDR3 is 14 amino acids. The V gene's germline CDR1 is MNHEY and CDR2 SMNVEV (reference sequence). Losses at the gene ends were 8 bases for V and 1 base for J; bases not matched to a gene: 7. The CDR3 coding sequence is TGTGCCAGCGGCCGGACAGGTGGTAACTATGGCTACACCTTC. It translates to CASGRTGGNYGYTF.

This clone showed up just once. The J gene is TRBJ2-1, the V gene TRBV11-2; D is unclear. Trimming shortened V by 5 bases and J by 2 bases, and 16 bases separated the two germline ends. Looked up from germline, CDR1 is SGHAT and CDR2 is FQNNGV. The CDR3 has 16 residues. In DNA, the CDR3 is TGTGCCAGCAGCGTCCGACACCTCAATCCCTACAATGAGCAGTTCTTC. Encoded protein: CASSVRHLNPYNEQFF.

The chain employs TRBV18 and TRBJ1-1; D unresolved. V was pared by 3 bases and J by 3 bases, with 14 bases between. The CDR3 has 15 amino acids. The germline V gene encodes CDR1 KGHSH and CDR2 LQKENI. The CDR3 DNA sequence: TGTGCCAGCTCACCGGCCATGGGCGTCTACACTGAAGCTTTCTTT. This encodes CASSPAMGVYTEAFF.

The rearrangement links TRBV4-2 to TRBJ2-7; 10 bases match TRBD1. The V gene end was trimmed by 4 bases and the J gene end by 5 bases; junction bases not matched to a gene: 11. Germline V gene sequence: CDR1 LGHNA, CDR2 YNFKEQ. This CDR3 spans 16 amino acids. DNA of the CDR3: TGTGCCAGCAGCCCAGGGCACCGACAGGGGGCCGACGAGCAGTACTTC. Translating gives CASSPGHRQGADEQYF.

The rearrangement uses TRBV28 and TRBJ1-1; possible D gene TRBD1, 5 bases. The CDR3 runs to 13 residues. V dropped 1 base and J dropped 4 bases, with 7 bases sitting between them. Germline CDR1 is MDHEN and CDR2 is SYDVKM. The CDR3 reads CASSLFGATEAFF. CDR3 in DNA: TGTGCCAGCAGTTTATTTGGGGCCACTGAAGCTTTCTTT.

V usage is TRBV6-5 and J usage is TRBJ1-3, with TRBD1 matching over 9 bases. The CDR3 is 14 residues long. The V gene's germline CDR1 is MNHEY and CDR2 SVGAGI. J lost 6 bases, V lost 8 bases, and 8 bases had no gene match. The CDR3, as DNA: TGTGCCAGCGGTGACAGGGGGTATGAAAACACCATATATTTT. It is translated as CASGDRGYENTIYF.

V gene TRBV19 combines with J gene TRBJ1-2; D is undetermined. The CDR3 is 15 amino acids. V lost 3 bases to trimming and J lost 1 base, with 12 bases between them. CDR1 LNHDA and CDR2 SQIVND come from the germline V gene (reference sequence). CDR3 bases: TGTGCCAGTAGTATTTTCGAACAGATTAACTATGGCTACACCTTC. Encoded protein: CASSIFEQINYGYTF.

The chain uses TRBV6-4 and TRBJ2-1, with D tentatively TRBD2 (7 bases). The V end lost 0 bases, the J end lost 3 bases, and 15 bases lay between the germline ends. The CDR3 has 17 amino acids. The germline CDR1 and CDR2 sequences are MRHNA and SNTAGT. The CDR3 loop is CASSDSLKRGHYNEQFF. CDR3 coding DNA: TGTGCCAGCAGTGACTCCTTAAAGCGGGGACACTACAATGAGCAGTTCTTC.

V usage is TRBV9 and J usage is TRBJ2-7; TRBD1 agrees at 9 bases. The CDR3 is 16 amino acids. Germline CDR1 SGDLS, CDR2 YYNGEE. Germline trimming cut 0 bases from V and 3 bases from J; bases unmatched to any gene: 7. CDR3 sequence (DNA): TGTGCCAGCAGCGTAGGGGGACAGGGTATAGTCTACGAGCAGTACTTC. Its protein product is CASSVGGQGIVYEQYF.

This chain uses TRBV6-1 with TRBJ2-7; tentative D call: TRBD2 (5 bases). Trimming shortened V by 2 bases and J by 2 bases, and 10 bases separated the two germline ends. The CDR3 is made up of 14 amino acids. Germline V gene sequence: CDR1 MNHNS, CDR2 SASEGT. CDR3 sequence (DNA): TGTGCCAGCAGTGAATCCCCGGGAACCTACGAGCAGTACTTC. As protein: CASSESPGTYEQYF.

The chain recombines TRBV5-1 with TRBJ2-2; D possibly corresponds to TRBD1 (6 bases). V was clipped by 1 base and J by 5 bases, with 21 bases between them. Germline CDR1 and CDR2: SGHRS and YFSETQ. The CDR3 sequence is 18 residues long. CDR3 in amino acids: CASSLFGGYRIGTGELFF. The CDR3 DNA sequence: TGCGCCAGCAGCTTGTTTGGGGGCTATCGAATCGGGACCGGGGAGCTGTTTTTT.

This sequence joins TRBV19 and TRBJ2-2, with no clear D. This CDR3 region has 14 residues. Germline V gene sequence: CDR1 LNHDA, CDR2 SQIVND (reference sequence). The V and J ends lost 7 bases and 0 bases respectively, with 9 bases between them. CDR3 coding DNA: TGTGCCAGTACCAAGACTCCGAACACCGGGGAGCTGTTTTTT. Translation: CASTKTPNTGELFF.

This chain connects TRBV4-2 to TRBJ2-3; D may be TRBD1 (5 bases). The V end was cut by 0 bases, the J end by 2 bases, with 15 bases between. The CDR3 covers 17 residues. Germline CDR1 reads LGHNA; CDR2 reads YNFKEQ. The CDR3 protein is CASSQDRAGPPTDTQYF. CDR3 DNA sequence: TGTGCCAGCAGCCAAGATCGGGCAGGGCCCCCCACAGATACGCAGTATTTT.

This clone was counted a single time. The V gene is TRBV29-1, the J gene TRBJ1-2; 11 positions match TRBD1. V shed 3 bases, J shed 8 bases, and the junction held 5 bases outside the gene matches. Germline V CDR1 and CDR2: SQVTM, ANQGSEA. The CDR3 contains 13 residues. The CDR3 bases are TGCAGCGTTGAGGACAGGGGGCAGCGGGGCTACACCTTC. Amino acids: CSVEDRGQRGYTF.

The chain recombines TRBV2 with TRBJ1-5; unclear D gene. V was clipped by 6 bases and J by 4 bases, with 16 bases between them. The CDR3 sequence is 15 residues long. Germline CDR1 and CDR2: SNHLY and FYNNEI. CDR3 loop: CASRPAGRSNQPQHF. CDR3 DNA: TGTGCCAGCAGACCCGCGGGCCGCTCAAATCAGCCCCAGCATTTT.

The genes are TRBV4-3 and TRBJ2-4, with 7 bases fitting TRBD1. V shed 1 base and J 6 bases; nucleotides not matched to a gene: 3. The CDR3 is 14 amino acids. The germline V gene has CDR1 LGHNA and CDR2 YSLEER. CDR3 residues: CASSQGDSRNIQYF. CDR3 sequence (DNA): TGCGCCAGCAGCCAAGGGGACAGTAGAAACATTCAGTACTTC.

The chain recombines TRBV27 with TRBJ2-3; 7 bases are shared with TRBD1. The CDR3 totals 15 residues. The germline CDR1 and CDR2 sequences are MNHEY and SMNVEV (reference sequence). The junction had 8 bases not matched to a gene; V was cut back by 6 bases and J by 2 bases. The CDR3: CASRRQDRYTDTQYF. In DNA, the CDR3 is TGTGCCAGCAGGCGCCAGGACAGGTACACAGATACGCAGTATTTT.

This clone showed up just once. The CDR3 region is CASSLDVTSAETQYF. The CDR3 bases are TGTGCCAGCAGCTTAGATGTGACTAGCGCGGAGACCCAGTACTTC. The rearrangement joins TRBV7-6 to TRBJ2-5; 8 bases are shared with TRBD2. V gave up 1 base and J gave up 5 bases; unmatched junction bases: 6. Germline CDR1 and CDR2: SGHVS and FNYEAQ. This CDR3 comprises 15 residues.

CDR3 in DNA: TGTGCCAGCAGTTTATACAGGGTGGGAAATGAAAAACTGTTTTTT. It yields the protein CASSLYRVGNEKLFF. The chain links TRBV27 to TRBJ1-4; possible D gene TRBD1, 6 bases. V lost 1 base, J lost 5 bases, and 11 bases lay in between. This CDR3 comprises 15 residues. CDR1 is MNHEY and CDR2 is SMNVEV in the germline V gene (reference sequence).

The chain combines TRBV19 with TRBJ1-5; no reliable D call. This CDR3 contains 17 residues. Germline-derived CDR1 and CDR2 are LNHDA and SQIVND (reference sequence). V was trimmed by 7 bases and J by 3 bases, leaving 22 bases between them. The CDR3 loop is CASKSAGGVGYNQPQHF. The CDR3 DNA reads TGTGCCAGTAAATCGGCGGGCGGTGTGGGTTACAATCAGCCCCAGCATTTT.

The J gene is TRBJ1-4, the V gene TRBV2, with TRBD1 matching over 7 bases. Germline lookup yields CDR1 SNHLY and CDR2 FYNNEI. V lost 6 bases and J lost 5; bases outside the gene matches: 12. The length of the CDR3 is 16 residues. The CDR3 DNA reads TGTGCCAGCAGCGCGACCCGACAGGGCCCAAATGAAAAACTGTTTTTT. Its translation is CASSATRQGPNEKLFF.

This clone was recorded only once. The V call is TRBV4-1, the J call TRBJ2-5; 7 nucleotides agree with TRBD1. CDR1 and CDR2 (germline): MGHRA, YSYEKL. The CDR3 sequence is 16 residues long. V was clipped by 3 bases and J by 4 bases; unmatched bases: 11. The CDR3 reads CASSQGPGQVGETQYF. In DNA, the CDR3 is TGCGCCAGCAGCCAGGGCCCTGGACAGGTAGGAGAGACCCAGTACTTC.

As DNA, the CDR3 is TGTGCCAGCAGCGTAGAACAGCGGGGGGGCGGAGAGACCCAGTACTTC. This sequence encodes CASSVEQRGGGETQYF. This chain connects TRBV9 to TRBJ2-5; 10 nucleotides match TRBD2. V was pared by 0 bases and J by 4 bases, with 6 bases of the junction left unmatched. Germline loops: CDR1 SGDLS, CDR2 YYNGEE. CDR3 length: 16 amino acids.

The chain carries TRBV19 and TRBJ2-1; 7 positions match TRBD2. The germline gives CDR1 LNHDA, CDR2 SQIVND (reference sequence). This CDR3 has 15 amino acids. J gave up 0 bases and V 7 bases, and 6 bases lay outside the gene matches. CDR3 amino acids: CASTEAGRSYNEQFF. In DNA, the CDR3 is TGTGCCAGTACGGAAGCGGGGCGCTCCTACAATGAGCAGTTCTTC.

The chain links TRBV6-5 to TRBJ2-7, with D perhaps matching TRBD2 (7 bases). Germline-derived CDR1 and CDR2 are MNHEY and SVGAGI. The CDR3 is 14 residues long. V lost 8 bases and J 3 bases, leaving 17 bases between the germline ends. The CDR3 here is CASFPGGADYEQYF. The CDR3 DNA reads TGTGCCAGCTTCCCTGGGGGGGCAGACTACGAGCAGTACTTC.

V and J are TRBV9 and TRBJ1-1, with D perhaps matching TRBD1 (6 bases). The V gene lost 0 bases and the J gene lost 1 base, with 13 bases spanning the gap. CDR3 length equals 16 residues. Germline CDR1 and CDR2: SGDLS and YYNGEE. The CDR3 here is CASSVEGGARNTEAFF. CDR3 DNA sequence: TGTGCCAGCAGCGTAGAAGGGGGGGCGAGGAACACTGAAGCTTTCTTT. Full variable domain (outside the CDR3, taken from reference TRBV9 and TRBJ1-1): DSGVTQTPKHLITATGQRVTLRCSPRSGDLSVYWYQQSLDQGLQFLIQYYNGEERAKGNILERFSAQQFPDLHSELNLSSLELGDSALYFCASSVEGGARNTEAFFGQGTRLTVV.